The T cell receptor beta chain described here comes from a study of T cells after yellow fever vaccination. Study-level information: Preparing low-cell-number fractions relied on SMART-Seq v4 Ultra Low Input. Study conclusions and caveats: Contaminating bulk clonotypes could be abundant in FACS-sorted repertoires.

The germline V gene has CDR1 MGHDK and CDR2 SYGVNS. This CDR3 contains 16 residues. V shed 5 bases and J shed 4 bases, with 20 bases lying between them. The study made its TCR cDNA through 5'RACE template switching. That step introduced a universal primer site along with UMIs. TCRdb processed the 5' RACE reads anew with MiXCR; each CDR3 protein has one entry. The sample includes a few hundred thousand distinct CDR3 sequences, approximately 8% of them seen just once. This clonotype has just a few counts. Its antigen is not identified. The gene calls are TRBV25-1 and TRBJ1-1; the D is unclear. This clonotype was obtained from a man between 18 and 35 years old who received the YFV17D yellow fever vaccine. The material sequenced was PBMCs, taken 35 to 50 days after the first yellow fever vaccination. CDR3 nucleotides: TGTGCCAGCAGTCCGCGACCGCCCGGGGTGGGCACTGAAGCTTTCTTT. Protein product: CASSPRPPGVGTEAFF. Looking up the rest from reference TRBV25-1 and TRBJ1-1 gives the full variable domain: EADIYQTPRYLVIGTGKKITLECSQTMGHDKMYWYQQDPGMELHLIHYSYGVNSTEKGDLSSESTVSRIRTEHFPLTLESARPSHTSQYLCASSPRPPGVGTEAFFGQGTRLTVV.